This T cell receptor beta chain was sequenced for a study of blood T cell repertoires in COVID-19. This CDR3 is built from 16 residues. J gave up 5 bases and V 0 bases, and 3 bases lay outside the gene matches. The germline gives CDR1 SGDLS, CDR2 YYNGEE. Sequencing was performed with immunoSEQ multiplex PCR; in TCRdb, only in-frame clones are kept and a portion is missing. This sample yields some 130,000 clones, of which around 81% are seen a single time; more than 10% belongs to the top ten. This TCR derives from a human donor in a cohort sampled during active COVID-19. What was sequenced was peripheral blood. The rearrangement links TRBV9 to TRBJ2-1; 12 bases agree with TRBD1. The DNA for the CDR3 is TGTGCCAGCAGCGTAGTCGGGACAGGGGGCCACAATGAGCAGTTCTTC. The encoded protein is CASSVVGTGGHNEQFF.